A selection of T cell receptor beta chains follows, all from one sample in a study of T cell responses to AZD1222 COVID-19 vaccine. Assay: immunoSEQ multiplex PCR; the TCRdb copy retains only in-frame clones and omits some. This table holds about 74,000 clones, roughly 90% found once. The starting material was peripheral blood, obtained on day 0 of AZD1222 vaccination. All receptors come from an adult in good health. Each CDR3 is given with its conserved first and last residue. D genes are given only for firm matches. The size of a clone is reported for some rows only, either as once, few or many, or as a class for expanded clones.

>once|15|TRBV19|-|TRBJ1-4
CASSGREATNEKLFF
TGTGCCAGTAGTGGACGAGAGGCAACTAATGAAAAACTGTTTTTT
>few|15|TRBV7-3|-|TRBJ2-3
CASSLRGSGTDTQYF
TGTGCCAGCAGCTTAAGAGGGTCCGGCACAGATACGCAGTATTTT
>-|14|TRBV28|TRBD2|TRBJ2-7
CASSLGRASGEQYF
TGTGCCAGCAGTTTGGGAAGGGCTAGCGGCGAGCAGTACTTC
>-|12|TRBV12-3/TRBV12-4|-|TRBJ1-4
CASSWGGDKLFF
TGTGCCAGCAGTTGGGGGGGTGACAAACTGTTTTTT
>-|16|TRBV3-1/TRBV3-2|TRBD1|TRBJ1-6
CASSQGAGGGKSPLHF
TGTGCCAGCAGCCAAGGCGCAGGGGGAGGGAAGTCACCCCTCCACTTT
>-|13|TRBV19|-|TRBJ2-5
CASSITEQETQYF
TGTGCCAGTAGTATTACAGAACAAGAGACCCAGTACTTC
>once|14|TRBV9|-|TRBJ2-7
CASSPSGRAYEQYF
TGTGCCAGCAGCCCCTCAGGCAGGGCCTACGAGCAGTACTTC
>-|13|TRBV3-1/TRBV3-2|-|TRBJ1-5
CATGPSYNQPQHF
TGTGCCACCGGACCCAGTTACAATCAGCCCCAGCATTTT
>-|13|TRBV6-5|TRBD1|TRBJ1-5
CASSRDSYQPQHF
TGTGCCAGCAGCCGGGACAGTTATCAGCCCCAGCATTTT
>once|15|TRBV9|-|TRBJ1-2
CASSSGHIGDYGYTF
TGTGCCAGCAGCTCAGGACACATAGGGGACTATGGCTACACCTTC
>-|12|TRBV5-1|-|TRBJ2-1
CASSLVGDEQFF
TGCGCCAGCAGCTTGGTTGGGGATGAGCAGTTCTTC
>-|13|TRBV5-1|-|TRBJ2-2
CASSFAVTGELFF
TGCGCCAGCAGCTTCGCCGTGACCGGGGAGCTGTTTTTT
>-|15|TRBV10-3|TRBD1|TRBJ1-2
CAIGGDAGTGNGYTF
TGTGCCATCGGGGGGGATGCCGGGACAGGGAATGGCTACACCTTC
>once|14|TRBV2|-|TRBJ1-2
CASSEAQGVYGYTF
TGTGCCAGCAGTGAAGCGCAGGGTGTCTATGGCTACACCTTC
>-|17|TRBV9|-|TRBJ1-4
CASSEEANPATNEKLFF
TGTGCCAGCAGCGAGGAGGCCAATCCGGCAACTAATGAAAAACTGTTTTTT